Presented here are 5 T cell receptor beta chains from one specimen sequenced in a study of blood T cell repertoires in COVID-19. Data came from immunoSEQ multiplex PCR; TCRdb stores just in-frame clones and leaves some out. The table records 150,000 or so clones, approximately 88% of them present only once. The sample consisted of peripheral blood. Source of these receptors: a man in his fifties or sixties with acute or convalescent COVID-19.

The chain uses TRBV12-5 and TRBJ2-1, with D possibly TRBD1 on 5 matching bases. Trimming left V 9 bases short and J 9 bases short, with 18 bases between. The CDR3 loop spans 13 amino acids. Germline V CDR1 and CDR2: LGHNT, FRNRAP. This chain's CDR3 is CASQGNPNSEQFF. DNA for the CDR3: TGTGCTAGCCAGGGTAACCCCAATAGTGAGCAGTTCTTC.

The chain employs TRBV5-1 and TRBJ2-7; 10 bases are shared with TRBD1. Germline V gene sequence: CDR1 SGHRS, CDR2 YFSETQ. Trimming cost V 4 bases and J 5 bases; bases outside gene matches: 6. This CDR3 spans 14 amino acids. CDR3: CASSLTGTGDEQYF. DNA of the CDR3: TGCGCCAGCAGCCTTACCGGGACAGGGGACGAGCAGTACTTC.

The chain links TRBV5-1 to TRBJ1-3; D is unresolved. With 2 bases removed from V and 0 bases from J, the gap between germline ends came to 6 bases. CDR3 length: 14 residues. Germline V gives CDR1 SGHRS, CDR2 YFSETQ. The CDR3 here is CASSFGSSGNTIYF. DNA of the CDR3: TGCGCCAGCAGCTTCGGGTCCTCTGGAAACACCATATATTTT.

This rearrangement joins TRBV7-6 to TRBJ2-7; D might be TRBD1 (5 bases). This CDR3 has 13 amino acids. Trimming pared 1 base from V and 3 bases from J, leaving 7 bases between. Germline V gene lookup returns CDR1 SGHVS and CDR2 FNYEAQ. In nucleotides, the CDR3 is TGTGCCAGCAGCTTAGGGGGCCTCTACGAGCAGTACTTC. This codes for CASSLGGLYEQYF.

V usage is TRBV28 and J usage is TRBJ1-2, with D unclear. V lost 2 bases and J lost 2, with 15 bases in between. CDR1 and CDR2 (germline): MDHEN, SYDVKM. The CDR3 is made up of 16 amino acids. CDR3 sequence reads: CASSLLPSAGNYGYTF. Here the CDR3 DNA reads TGTGCCAGCAGTTTACTACCCTCGGCAGGAAACTATGGCTACACCTTC.